This record looks at one T cell receptor beta chain sequence and its context. Its antigen is unknown. This sample is part of a study of T cell repertoires in cytomegalovirus infection. Study as a whole: Shared public TCR beta signatures pointed to both CMV infection and a matching HLA type.

TCRdb called the reads again in MiXCR, with one record for every CDR3 protein. The repertoire includes fewer than 650,000 distinct CDR3 sequences, 35% to 50% of them detected once, and around 50% sits in the top ten. Trimming took 4 bases from V and 0 from J, leaving 16 bases between them. This CDR3 is 17 amino acids long. J is TRBJ2-1 and V is TRBV23-1; D ambiguous. TRBV23-1 counts as an open reading frame of uncertain function. This sample comprised cultured PBMCs, obtained from culture after CMV antigen stimulation. The sequence was obtained from a human donor in good health (CMV status not recorded). Some clones in this sample may be carry-over from other donors' samples. The CDR3 sequence: CASSPKPRAISYNEQFF. The CDR3 nucleotides read TGCGCCAGCAGTCCCAAACCTCGGGCGATCTCCTACAATGAGCAGTTCTTC.